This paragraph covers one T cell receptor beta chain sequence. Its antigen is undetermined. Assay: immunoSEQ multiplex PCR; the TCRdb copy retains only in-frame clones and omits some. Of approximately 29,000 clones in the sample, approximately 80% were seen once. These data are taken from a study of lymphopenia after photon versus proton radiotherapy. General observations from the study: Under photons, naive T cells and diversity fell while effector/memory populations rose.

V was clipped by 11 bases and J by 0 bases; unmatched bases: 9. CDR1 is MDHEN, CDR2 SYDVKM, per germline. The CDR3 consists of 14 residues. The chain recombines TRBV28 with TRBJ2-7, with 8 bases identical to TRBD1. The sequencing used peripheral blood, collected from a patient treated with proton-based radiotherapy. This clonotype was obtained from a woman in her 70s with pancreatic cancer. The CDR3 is CAVETTGVSYEQYF. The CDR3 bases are TGTGCCGTCGAGACGACAGGGGTCTCCTACGAGCAGTACTTC.